This T cell receptor (beta chain) is drawn from a study of spatial heterogeneity in lung cancer. Stated time point: blood at routine non-recurrence follow-up after resection. Points from the study as a whole: Resection blood, more than follow-up blood, showed ubiquitous expanded tumor TCRs.

TCRdb independently ran MiXCR on the 5' RACE reads; one entry per CDR3 protein. This sample carries roughly 11,000 distinct CDR3 sequences, about 9.4% of them seen once, and the ten largest clones take around 34%. This clonotype has at least ten counts. What it binds is unknown. The V gene's germline CDR1 is SNHLY and CDR2 FYNNEI. V lost 7 bases to trimming and J lost 0 bases, with 8 bases between them. The CDR3 is 13 residues long. The rearrangement links TRBV2 to TRBJ2-3; D is unclear. The sequencing here drew on PBMCs, taken at follow-up. The receptor's source is a female donor with early-stage non-small cell lung cancer. Here the CDR3 DNA reads TGTGCCAGCACCATGGAAAGCACAGATACGCAGTATTTT. It specifies CASTMESTDTQYF. Supplemented by reference TRBV2 and TRBJ2-3, the full variable domain reads EPEVTQTPSHQVTQMGQEVILRCVPISNHLYFYWYRQILGQKVEFLVSFYNNEISEKSEIFDDQFSVERPDGSNFTLKIRSTKLEDSAMYFCASTMESTDTQYFGPGTRLTVL.